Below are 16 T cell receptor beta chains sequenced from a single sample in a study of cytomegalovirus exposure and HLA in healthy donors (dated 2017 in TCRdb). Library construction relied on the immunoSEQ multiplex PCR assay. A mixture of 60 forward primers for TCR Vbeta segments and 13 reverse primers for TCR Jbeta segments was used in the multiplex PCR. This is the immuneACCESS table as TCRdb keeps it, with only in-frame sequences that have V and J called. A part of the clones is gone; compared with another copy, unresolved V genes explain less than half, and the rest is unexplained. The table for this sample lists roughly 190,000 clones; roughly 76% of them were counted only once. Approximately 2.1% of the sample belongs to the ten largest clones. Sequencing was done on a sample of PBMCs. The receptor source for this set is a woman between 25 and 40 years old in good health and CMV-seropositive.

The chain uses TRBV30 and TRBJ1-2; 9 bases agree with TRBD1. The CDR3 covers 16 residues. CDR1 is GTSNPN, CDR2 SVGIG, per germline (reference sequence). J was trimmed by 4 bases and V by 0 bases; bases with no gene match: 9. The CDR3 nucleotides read TGTGCCTGGAGTGTCAAGGGGACAGGGACAGCCTATGGCTACACCTTC. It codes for CAWSVKGTGTAYGYTF.

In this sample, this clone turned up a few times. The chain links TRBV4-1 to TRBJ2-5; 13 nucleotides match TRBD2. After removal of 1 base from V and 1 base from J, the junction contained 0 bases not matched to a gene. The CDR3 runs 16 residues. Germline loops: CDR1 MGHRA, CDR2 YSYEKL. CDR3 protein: CASSQGTSGGQETQYF. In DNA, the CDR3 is TGCGCCAGCAGCCAAGGGACTAGCGGGGGCCAAGAGACCCAGTACTTC.

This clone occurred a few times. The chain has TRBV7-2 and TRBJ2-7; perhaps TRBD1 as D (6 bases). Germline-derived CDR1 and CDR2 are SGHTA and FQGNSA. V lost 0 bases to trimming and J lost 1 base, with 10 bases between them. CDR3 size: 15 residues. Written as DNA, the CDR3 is TGTGCCAGCAGCTTAGCGGGGCAGGGGTCCTACGAGCAGTACTTC. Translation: CASSLAGQGSYEQYF.

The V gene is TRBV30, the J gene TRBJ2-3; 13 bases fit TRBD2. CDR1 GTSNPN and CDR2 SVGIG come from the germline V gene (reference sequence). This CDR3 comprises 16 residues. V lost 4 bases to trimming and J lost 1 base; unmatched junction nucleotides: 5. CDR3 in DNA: TGTGCCTGGACCATACTAGCGGGGGGGGGCACAGATACGCAGTATTTT. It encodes CAWTILAGGGTDTQYF.

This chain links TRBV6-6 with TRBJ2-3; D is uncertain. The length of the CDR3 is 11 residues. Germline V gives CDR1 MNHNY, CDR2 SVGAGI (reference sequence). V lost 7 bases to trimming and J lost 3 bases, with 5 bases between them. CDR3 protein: CASTITDTQYF. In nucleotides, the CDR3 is TGTGCCAGCACTATAACAGATACGCAGTATTTT.

As DNA, the CDR3 is TGTGCCAGCAGCCCCACCTACAGGGGGCCAGGAAACACCATATATTTT. It encodes CASSPTYRGPGNTIYF. This chain connects TRBV7-8 to TRBJ1-3; 9 bases are a match to TRBD1. CDR3 length: 16 amino acids. The V and J ends lost 5 bases and 4 bases, in that order; junction bases with no gene match: 9. In germline, CDR1 is SGHVS, CDR2 FQNEAQ.

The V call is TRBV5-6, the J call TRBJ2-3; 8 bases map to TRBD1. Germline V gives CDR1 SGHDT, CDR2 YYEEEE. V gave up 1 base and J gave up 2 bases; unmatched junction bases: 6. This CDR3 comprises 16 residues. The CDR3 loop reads CASSLLGQGVTDTQYF. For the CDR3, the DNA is TGTGCCAGCAGCTTGCTAGGACAGGGAGTCACAGATACGCAGTATTTT.

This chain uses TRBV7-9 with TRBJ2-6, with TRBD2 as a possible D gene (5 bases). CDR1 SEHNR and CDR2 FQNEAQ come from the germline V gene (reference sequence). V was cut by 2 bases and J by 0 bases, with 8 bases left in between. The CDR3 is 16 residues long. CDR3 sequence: CASSLPGVSGANVLTF. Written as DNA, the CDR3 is TGTGCCAGCAGCTTACCCGGGGTCTCTGGGGCCAACGTCCTGACTTTC.

The CDR3 region has the DNA TGTGCCAGCTCACCACCTGGACAGGGTGTTGAAAAACTGTTTTTT. Its protein product is CASSPPGQGVEKLFF. V is TRBV18 and J is TRBJ1-4; TRBD1 matches at 8 bases. The V segment lost 0 bases and the J segment 7 bases; nucleotides outside the gene matches: 4. The length of the CDR3 is 15 residues. From germline, CDR1 is KGHSH and CDR2 LQKENI.

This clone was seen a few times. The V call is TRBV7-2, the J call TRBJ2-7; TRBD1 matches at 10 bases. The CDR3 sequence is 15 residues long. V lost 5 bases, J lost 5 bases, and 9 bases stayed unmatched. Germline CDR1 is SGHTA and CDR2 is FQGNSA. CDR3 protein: CASSRGTGVWNEQYF. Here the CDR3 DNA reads TGTGCCAGCAGCAGGGGGACAGGGGTGTGGAACGAGCAGTACTTC. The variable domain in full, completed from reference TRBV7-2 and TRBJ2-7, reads GAGVSQSPSNKVTEKGKDVELRCDPISGHTALYWYRQSLGQGLEFLIYFQGNSAPDKSGLPSDRFSAERTGGSVSTLTIQRTQQEDSAVYLCASSRGTGVWNEQYFGPGTRLTVT.

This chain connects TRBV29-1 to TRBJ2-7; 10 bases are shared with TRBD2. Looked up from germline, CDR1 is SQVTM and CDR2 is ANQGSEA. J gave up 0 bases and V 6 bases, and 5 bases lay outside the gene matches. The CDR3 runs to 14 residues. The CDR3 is CSVRLAGVSYEQYF. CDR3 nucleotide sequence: TGCAGCGTGCGCCTAGCGGGGGTCTCCTACGAGCAGTACTTC.

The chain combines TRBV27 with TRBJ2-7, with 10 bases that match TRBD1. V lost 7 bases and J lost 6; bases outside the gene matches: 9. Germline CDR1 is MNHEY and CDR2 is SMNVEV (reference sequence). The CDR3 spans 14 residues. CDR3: CASTRTGGSREQYF. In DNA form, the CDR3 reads TGTGCCAGCACGCGGACAGGGGGGAGCCGCGAGCAGTACTTC.

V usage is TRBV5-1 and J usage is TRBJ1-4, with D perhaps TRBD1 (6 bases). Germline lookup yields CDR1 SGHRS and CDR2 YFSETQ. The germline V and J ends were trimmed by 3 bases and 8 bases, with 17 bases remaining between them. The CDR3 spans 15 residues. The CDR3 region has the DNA TGCGCCAGCAGCTCAGGGGCCCTCTCTGGGGAAAAACTGTTTTTT. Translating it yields CASSSGALSGEKLFF.

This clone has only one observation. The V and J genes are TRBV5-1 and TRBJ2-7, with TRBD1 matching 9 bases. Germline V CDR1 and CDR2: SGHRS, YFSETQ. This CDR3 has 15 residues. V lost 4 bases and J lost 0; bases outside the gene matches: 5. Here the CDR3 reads CASSPGTGPSYEQYF. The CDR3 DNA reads TGCGCCAGCAGCCCCGGGACAGGGCCCTCCTACGAGCAGTACTTC.

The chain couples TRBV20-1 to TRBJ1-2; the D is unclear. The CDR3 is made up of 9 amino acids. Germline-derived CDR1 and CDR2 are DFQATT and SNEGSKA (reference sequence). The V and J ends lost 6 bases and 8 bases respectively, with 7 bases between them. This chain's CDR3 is CSALEGYTF. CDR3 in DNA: TGCAGTGCCCTCGAGGGCTACACCTTC.

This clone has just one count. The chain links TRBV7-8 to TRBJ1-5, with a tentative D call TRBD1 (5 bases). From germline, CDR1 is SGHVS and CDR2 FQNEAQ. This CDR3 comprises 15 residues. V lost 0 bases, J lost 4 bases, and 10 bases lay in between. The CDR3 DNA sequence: TGTGCCAGCAGCTTAGCTGCAGGGAGGAATCAGCCCCAGCATTTT. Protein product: CASSLAAGRNQPQHF. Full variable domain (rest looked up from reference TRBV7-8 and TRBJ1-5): GAGVSQSPRYKVAKRGQDVALRCDPISGHVSLFWYQQALGQGPEFLTYFQNEAQLDKSGLPSDRFFAERPEGSVSTLKIQRTQQEDSAVYLCASSLAAGRNQPQHFGDGTRLSIL.